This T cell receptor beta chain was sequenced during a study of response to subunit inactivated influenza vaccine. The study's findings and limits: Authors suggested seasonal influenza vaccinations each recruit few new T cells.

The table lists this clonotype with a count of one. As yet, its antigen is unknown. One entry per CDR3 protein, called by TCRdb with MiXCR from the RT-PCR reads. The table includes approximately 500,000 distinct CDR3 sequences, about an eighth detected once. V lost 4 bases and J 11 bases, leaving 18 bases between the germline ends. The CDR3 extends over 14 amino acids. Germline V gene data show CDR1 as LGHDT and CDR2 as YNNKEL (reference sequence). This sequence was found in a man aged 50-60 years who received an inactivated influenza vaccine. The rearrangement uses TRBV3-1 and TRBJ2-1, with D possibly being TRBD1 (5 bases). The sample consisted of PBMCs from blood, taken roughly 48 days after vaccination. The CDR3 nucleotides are TGTGCCAGCAGCCCACAACCGTCGGCAGGGAAGCAGTTCTTC. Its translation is CASSPQPSAGKQFF.